The 17 T cell receptor beta chains below come from one sample, sequenced in a study of multiple sclerosis patients with progressive multifocal leukoencephalopathy. Libraries were prepared by immunoSEQ multiplex PCR; TCRdb keeps only in-frame clonotypes and omits some of them. This sample yields over 25,000 clones, of which roughly 87% are seen a single time; under 4% belongs to the top ten. Time point denoted: time of PML onset. Sequences were derived from PBMCs, sampled from a patient treated with natalizumab. The receptors originated from a human donor with progressive multifocal leukoencephalopathy.

This clone is a singleton in its sample. This rearrangement joins TRBV7-2 to TRBJ1-1; D is perhaps TRBD1 (6 bases). The CDR3 length is 14 residues. Germline-derived CDR1 and CDR2 are SGHTA and FQGNSA. Deletions cut 3 bases from V and 5 bases from J, with 13 bases between. The CDR3 nucleotides are TGTGCCAGCAGCTTTAAAACAGGGAGTACTGAAGCTTTCTTT. Its translation: CASSFKTGSTEAFF.

The chain joins TRBV6-5 to TRBJ1-1; no reliable D call. From germline, CDR1 is MNHEY and CDR2 SVGAGI. CDR3 length: 15 residues. The germline V and J ends were trimmed by 2 bases and 3 bases, with 13 bases remaining between them. The CDR3 DNA sequence: TGTGCCAGCAGTTACGGGCCTGGATGGGACACTGAAGCTTTCTTT. This translates into CASSYGPGWDTEAFF.

The chain employs TRBV28 and TRBJ1-3, with 8 bases that match TRBD1. V shed 10 bases and J 6 bases; nucleotides not matched to a gene: 11. Per germline, CDR1 MDHEN and CDR2 SYDVKM. This CDR3 is 14 amino acids long. The CDR3 nucleotides are TGTGCCACCCGCCAGGGACAGGTTATAAACACCATATATTTT. It yields the protein CATRQGQVINTIYF. Full variable domain (remainder filled in from reference TRBV28 and TRBJ1-3): DVKVTQSSRYLVKRTGEKVFLECVQDMDHENMFWYRQDPGLGLRLIYFSYDVKMKEKGDIPEGYSVSREKKERFSLILESASTNQTSMYLCATRQGQVINTIYFGEGSWLTVV.

The chain is built from TRBV11-2 and TRBJ2-3, with a weak D call TRBD2 (6 bases). This CDR3 region has 14 residues. From germline, CDR1 is SGHAT and CDR2 FQNNGV. The V end was cut by 1 base, the J end by 5 bases, with 10 bases between. CDR3 nucleotides: TGTGCCAGCAGCTTAGGGCGGGAAAAAGATACGCAGTATTTT. This translates into CASSLGREKDTQYF.

The rearrangement joins TRBV4-1 to TRBJ1-1, with D uncertain. Germline lookup yields CDR1 MGHRA and CDR2 YSYEKL. The CDR3 loop spans 15 amino acids. Trimming left V 1 base short and J 4 bases short, with 13 bases between. This chain's CDR3 is CASSQALRLSTEAFF. Written as DNA, the CDR3 is TGCGCCAGCAGCCAAGCTTTGAGGCTGAGCACTGAAGCTTTCTTT.

This clone has only one observation. The rearrangement joins TRBV7-9 to TRBJ2-7; D is perhaps TRBD2 (5 bases). CDR1 is SEHNR and CDR2 is FQNEAQ in the germline V gene (reference sequence). The V gene lost 6 bases and the J gene lost 5 bases, with 14 bases spanning the gap. The length of the CDR3 is 13 residues. This chain's CDR3 is CASRKEGAHEQYF. The CDR3 DNA reads TGTGCCAGCAGAAAAGAGGGAGCCCACGAGCAGTACTTC.

This clone was seen once. One end of the junction fails to match germline, which may point to a read error. The chain uses TRBV7-3 and TRBJ2-6; D gene ambiguous. CDR1 is SGHTA, CDR2 FQGTGA, per germline. The CDR3 covers 14 residues. The CDR3 region is CASSLSSGANVLTF. Here the CDR3 DNA reads TGTGCCAGCAGTTTAAGCTCTGGGGCCAACGTCCTGACTTTC.

The rearrangement uses TRBV28 and TRBJ2-1, with TRBD2 matching 7 bases. The CDR3 covers 17 residues. CDR1 and CDR2 from the germline V gene are MDHEN and SYDVKM. Losses at the gene ends were 4 bases for V and 7 bases for J; bases not matched to a gene: 16. CDR3 DNA sequence: TGTGCCAGCAGTTCTTCTCTCAGCGGGAAATCAAAGAATGAGCAGTTCTTC. Translation gives CASSSSLSGKSKNEQFF.

The J gene is TRBJ2-1, the V gene TRBV9; TRBD2 might be the D (5 bases). V lost 0 bases and J 2 bases, leaving 12 bases between the germline ends. The CDR3 length is 16 residues. Germline V lookup: CDR1 SGDLS, CDR2 YYNGEE. The CDR3 coding sequence is TGTGCCAGCAGCGTAGAGGGAAGAGGGACCTACAATGAGCAGTTCTTC. Encoded protein: CASSVEGRGTYNEQFF.

The J gene is TRBJ1-2, the V gene TRBV6-6; no definite D call. V was shortened by 4 bases and J by 0 bases, with 6 bases between the two germline ends. The V gene's germline CDR1 is MNHNY and CDR2 SVGAGI (reference sequence). The CDR3 is made up of 13 amino acids. The CDR3 is CASSWGPNYGYTF. The CDR3 DNA reads as TGTGCCAGCAGTTGGGGTCCTAACTATGGCTACACCTTC.

The chain uses TRBV7-8 and TRBJ2-1, with 7 nucleotides matching TRBD2. Germline V gene data show CDR1 as SGHVS and CDR2 as FQNEAQ. Germline trimming cut 1 base from V and 10 bases from J; bases unmatched to any gene: 16. The CDR3 runs to 17 residues. CDR3 DNA: TGTGCCAGCAGCTTAGTAGGTAGGACTAGTTCAAGCAGGGAGCAGTTCTTC. Protein product: CASSLVGRTSSSREQFF.

This clone is a singleton in its sample. This chain joins TRBV7-2 and TRBJ2-7; 7 positions agree with TRBD1. Per the germline V gene, CDR1 is SGHTA and CDR2 is FQGNSA. The CDR3 spans 12 residues. Germline trimming cut 3 bases from V and 8 bases from J; bases unmatched to any gene: 4. DNA of the CDR3: TGTGCCAGCAGCTTCAGACAGGGCAAGCAGTACTTC. The encoded protein is CASSFRQGKQYF.

The chain joins TRBV27 to TRBJ2-1, with a weak D call TRBD2 (6 bases). The CDR3 covers 16 residues. Germline values: CDR1 MNHEY, CDR2 SMNVEV (reference sequence). V lost 6 bases to trimming and J lost 0 bases, with 15 bases between them. In DNA, the CDR3 is TGTGCCAGCAGCCGGGCGGGACTCAGCTCCTACAATGAGCAGTTCTTC. It specifies CASSRAGLSSYNEQFF.

This clone is a singleton in its sample. This chain links TRBV28 with TRBJ2-3; 10 bases align to TRBD2. J gave up 4 bases and V 3 bases, and 10 bases lay outside the gene matches. Germline V gene data show CDR1 as MDHEN and CDR2 as SYDVKM. The CDR3 sequence is 17 residues long. CDR3 sequence: CASSFLQREGHPDTQYF. The CDR3 bases are TGTGCCAGCAGTTTTCTCCAGCGGGAGGGCCATCCAGATACGCAGTATTTT.

As regards this clone: The identical CDR3 is also encoded by other nucleotide sequences in the sample. The chain carries TRBV5-6 and TRBJ1-2; tentative D call: TRBD1 (5 bases). The CDR3 totals 16 residues. Trimming left V 0 bases short and J 8 bases short, with 20 bases between. From germline, CDR1 is SGHDT and CDR2 YYEEEE. CDR3 in amino acids: CASSLVAGASGAGYTF. The DNA of the CDR3 is TGTGCCAGCAGCTTGGTTGCAGGCGCGTCCGGGGCGGGCTACACCTTC.

The V and J genes are TRBV7-2 and TRBJ2-5; no definite D call. Near its end, the DNA agrees better with TRBJ2-7, so the J call may be wrong. The V gene's germline CDR1 is SGHTA and CDR2 FQGNSA. The CDR3 consists of 11 residues. The CDR3 DNA reads as TGTGCCAGCAGCTTAATCTACGAGCAGTACTTC. Protein sequence: CASSLIYEQYF.

The chain recombines TRBV9 with TRBJ2-7; 11 bases align to TRBD2. The CDR3 loop spans 14 amino acids. The J segment lost 7 bases and the V segment lost 3 bases, leaving 6 bases of the junction unmatched. CDR1 is SGDLS, CDR2 YYNGEE, per germline. In nucleotides, the CDR3 is TGTGCCAGCAGCGAGGGACTAGCGGCCCTAGAGCAGTACTTC. Translated: CASSEGLAALEQYF.